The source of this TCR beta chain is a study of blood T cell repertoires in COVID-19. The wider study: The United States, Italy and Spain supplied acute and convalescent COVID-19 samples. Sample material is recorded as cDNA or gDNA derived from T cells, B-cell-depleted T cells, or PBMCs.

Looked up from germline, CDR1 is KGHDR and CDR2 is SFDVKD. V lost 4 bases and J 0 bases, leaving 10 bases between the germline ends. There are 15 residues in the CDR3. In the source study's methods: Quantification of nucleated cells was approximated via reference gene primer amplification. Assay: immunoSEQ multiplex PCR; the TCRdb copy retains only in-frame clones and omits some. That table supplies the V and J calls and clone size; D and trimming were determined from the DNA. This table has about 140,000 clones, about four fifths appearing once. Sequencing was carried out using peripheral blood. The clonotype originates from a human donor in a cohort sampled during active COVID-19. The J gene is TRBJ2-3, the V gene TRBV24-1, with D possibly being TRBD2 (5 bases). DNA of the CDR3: TGTGCCACCAGTGACCCTACTAGAAGCACAGATACGCAGTATTTT. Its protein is CATSDPTRSTDTQYF.